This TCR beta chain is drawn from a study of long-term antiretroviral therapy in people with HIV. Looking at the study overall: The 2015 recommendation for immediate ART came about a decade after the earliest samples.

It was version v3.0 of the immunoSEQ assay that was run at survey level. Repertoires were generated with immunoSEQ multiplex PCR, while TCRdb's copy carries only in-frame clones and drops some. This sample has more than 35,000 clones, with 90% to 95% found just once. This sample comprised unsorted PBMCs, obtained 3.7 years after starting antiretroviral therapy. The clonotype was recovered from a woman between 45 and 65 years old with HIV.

CDR3 nucleotide sequence: TGTGCCAGCAGTTATAGTACAGGGGCGGCCACTGAAGCTTTCTTT. It codes for CASSYSTGAATEAFF. The chain joins TRBV6-5 to TRBJ1-1; 7 bases line up with TRBD1. The CDR3 is made up of 15 amino acids. The V gene's germline CDR1 is MNHEY and CDR2 SVGAGI. With V trimmed by 3 bases and J by 4 bases, 8 bases remained unmatched.